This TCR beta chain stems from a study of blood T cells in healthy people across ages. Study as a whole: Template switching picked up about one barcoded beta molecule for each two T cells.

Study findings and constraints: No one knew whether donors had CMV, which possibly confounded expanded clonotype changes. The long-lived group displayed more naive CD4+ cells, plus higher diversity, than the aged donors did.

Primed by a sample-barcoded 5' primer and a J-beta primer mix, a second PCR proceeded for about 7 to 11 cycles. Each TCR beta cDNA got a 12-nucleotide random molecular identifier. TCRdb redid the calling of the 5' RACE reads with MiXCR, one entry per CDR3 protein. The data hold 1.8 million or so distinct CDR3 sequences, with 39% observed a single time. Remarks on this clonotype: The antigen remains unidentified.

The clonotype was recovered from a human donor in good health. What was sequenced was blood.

This CDR3 is CASSTFALAGSYNEQFF. In nucleotides, the CDR3 is TGTGCCAGCAGCACCTTCGCCCTAGCGGGGTCCTACAATGAGCAGTTCTTC. This chain connects TRBV6-2 or TRBV6-3 to TRBJ2-1, with 9 bases fitting TRBD2. The J segment lost 1 base and the V segment lost 6 bases, leaving 10 bases of the junction unmatched. CDR1 is MNHEY and CDR2 is SVGEGT in the germline V gene. The CDR3 has 17 residues.